This TCR beta chain derives from a study of metastatic and nonmetastatic thyroid tumors. In the study overall: Across peripheral blood and tumor or nodule tissue samples taken from malignant and benign thyroid patients, the repertoires were compared with one another. Regarding the study as a whole: Reported TCR beta diversity, measured in blood and tumor, was significantly higher for malignant thyroid tumors than for benign nodules.

CDR3 length equals 16 residues. The V gene's germline CDR1 is MGHRA and CDR2 YSYEKL. V was cut by 4 bases and J by 0 bases, with 12 bases left in between. Ten or more counts support this clone. Its target is not known. Nobody among the patients had been given any treatment before thyroid surgery. Authors' analysis steps: The study's classifier, a distant-metastasis tool for papillary thyroid cancer, was built using CDR3 differences across clinicopathological groups. MiXCR re-clonotyped the PCR reads for TCRdb. V and J calls and clone size were set by TCRdb, not the authors. In the table there are around 34,000 clones, approximately 16% of which are singletons.

This clonotype was obtained from a female donor with papillary thyroid cancer or a benign thyroid nodule (not recorded which). Some clones in this sample may be carry-over from other donors' samples. The rearrangement links TRBV4-1 to TRBJ2-2; D is perhaps TRBD1 (6 bases). The sample taken for sequencing was blood. CDR3 DNA: TGCGCCAGCAGCCGAGAGGACAGAGCGAACACCGGGGAGCTGTTTTTT. It codes for CASSREDRANTGELFF.